A single sample gave rise to the 14 T cell receptor beta chains below, sequenced in a study of graft-versus-host responses after intestinal transplantation. Using immunoSEQ multiplex PCR, the repertoire was profiled, and TCRdb retains in-frame clones only, with some absent. Of about 120,000 clones in the sample, 90% were seen once. These receptors' targets are unknown. Sequencing was performed on unstimulated CD4+ T cells sorted from spleen or lymph node cells, taken before intestinal transplant. Receptors originate from a human donor who received an intestinal transplant.

DNA of the CDR3: TGCAGCGTTCCCGGACAGGGCCAAGAGACCCAGTACTTC. Translating gives CSVPGQGQETQYF. The chain employs TRBV29-1 and TRBJ2-5, with TRBD1 identical over 8 bases. Trimming cost V 5 bases and J 1 base; bases outside gene matches: 3. The CDR3 sequence is 13 residues long. The germline CDR1 and CDR2 sequences are SQVTM and ANQGSEA.

The count of this clone is one. At one end the junction does not follow the germline gene, possibly because of a read error. The chain carries TRBV11-2 and TRBJ2-7, with D possibly matching TRBD2 (6 bases). The germline V gene has CDR1 SGHAT and CDR2 FQNNGV. The CDR3 sequence is 14 residues long. The CDR3 DNA reads TGTGCCAGCAGCCCCCCGGGACTCCCCTTCTCCGTACTCTTC. The encoded protein is CASSPPGLPFSVLF.

The chain employs TRBV28 and TRBJ2-1, with 7 bases lining up with TRBD1. The CDR3 length is 13 residues. In germline, CDR1 is MDHEN, CDR2 SYDVKM. V trimming: 4 bases; J trimming: 4 bases; junction bases outside the gene matches: 1. The CDR3 loop reads CASSSGQYNEQFF. CDR3 in DNA: TGTGCCAGCAGTTCGGGACAGTACAATGAGCAGTTCTTC. Complete variable domain (other parts from reference TRBV28 and TRBJ2-1): DVKVTQSSRYLVKRTGEKVFLECVQDMDHENMFWYRQDPGLGLRLIYFSYDVKMKEKGDIPEGYSVSREKKERFSLILESASTNQTSMYLCASSSGQYNEQFFGPGTRLTVL.

This chain uses TRBV5-1 with TRBJ2-5; 7 bases are a match to TRBD1. The end of the DNA is better explained by TRBJ2-7, so the J call may be wrong. Per germline, CDR1 SGHRS and CDR2 YFSETQ. This CDR3 has 14 amino acids. CDR3 nucleotide sequence: TGCGCCAGCAGCTTGGGAACAGGGGCCTACGAGCAGTACTTC. It translates to CASSLGTGAYEQYF.

This chain uses TRBV7-2 with TRBJ2-3, with unresolved D. Trimming took off 2 bases at V and 3 bases at J, with 6 bases between the two ends. Germline loops: CDR1 SGHTA, CDR2 FQGNSA. This CDR3 region has 13 residues. The DNA of the CDR3 is TGTGCCAGCAGCTTATCTAGGACAGATACGCAGTATTTT. It specifies CASSLSRTDTQYF. The complete variable domain, with remaining parts taken from reference TRBV7-2 and TRBJ2-3, reads GAGVSQSPSNKVTEKGKDVELRCDPISGHTALYWYRQSLGQGLEFLIYFQGNSAPDKSGLPSDRFSAERTGGSVSTLTIQRTQQEDSAVYLCASSLSRTDTQYFGPGTRLTVL.

The gene calls are TRBV10-2 and TRBJ2-3, with 8 nucleotides matching TRBD2. Germline trimming cut 8 bases from V and 6 bases from J; bases unmatched to any gene: 13. Germline assignment: CDR1 WSHSY and CDR2 SAAADI. This CDR3 comprises 15 residues. The CDR3 here is CASAVAGSSDDTQYF. Written as DNA, the CDR3 is TGCGCCAGCGCCGTAGCGGGGAGTAGTGACGATACGCAGTATTTT.

V and J are TRBV5-5 and TRBJ2-7; tentatively, D is TRBD2 (6 bases). CDR1 is SGHKS and CDR2 is YYEKEE in the germline V gene (reference sequence). The V gene lost 0 bases and the J gene lost 2 bases, with 9 bases spanning the gap. The CDR3 is made up of 14 amino acids. CDR3: CASSLAGGPYEQYF. In DNA form, the CDR3 reads TGTGCCAGCAGCTTGGCCGGGGGTCCCTACGAGCAGTACTTC.

The chain is built from TRBV7-8 and TRBJ2-7, with D perhaps TRBD2 (6 bases). CDR3 length equals 14 residues. Per germline, CDR1 SGHVS and CDR2 FQNEAQ. The germline V and J ends were trimmed by 5 bases and 2 bases, with 13 bases remaining between them. CDR3: CASSPGLLTYEQYF. CDR3 nucleotides: TGTGCCAGCAGCCCCGGACTACTAACCTACGAGCAGTACTTC.

The chain has TRBV15 and TRBJ2-3, with D possibly being TRBD1 (6 bases). CDR3 length: 16 amino acids. Trimming pared 1 base from V and 4 bases from J, leaving 15 bases between. Germline CDR1 is LNHNV and CDR2 is YYDKDF (reference sequence). CDR3 sequence: CATSRVSPGVADTQYF. CDR3 sequence (DNA): TGTGCCACCAGCAGAGTATCCCCAGGGGTAGCAGATACGCAGTATTTT.

V is TRBV4-1 and J is TRBJ2-4; 7 bases are shared with TRBD1. V shed 1 base and J 1 base; nucleotides not matched to a gene: 13. Germline CDR1 reads MGHRA; CDR2 reads YSYEKL. This CDR3 contains 19 residues. This CDR3 reads CASSQVGTARSGAKNIQYF. The CDR3 DNA reads as TGCGCCAGCAGCCAAGTGGGGACAGCGCGGAGTGGGGCCAAAAACATTCAGTACTTC.

V gene TRBV19 combines with J gene TRBJ1-5; D is uncertain. The CDR3 runs to 11 residues. The V end lost 5 bases, the J end lost 9 bases, and 8 bases lay between the germline ends. The germline gives CDR1 LNHDA, CDR2 SQIVND (reference sequence). The CDR3 loop reads CASSLAGPQHF. The DNA for the CDR3 is TGTGCCAGTAGTCTGGCAGGGCCCCAGCATTTT.

The chain couples TRBV5-5 to TRBJ2-6; TRBD2 matches 12 bases. The junction had 9 bases not matched to a gene; V was cut back by 4 bases and J by 1 base. The V gene's germline CDR1 is SGHKS and CDR2 YYEKEE (reference sequence). The CDR3 length is 19 residues. The CDR3 spells CASSKNTLAGGSGANVLTF. For the CDR3, the DNA is TGTGCCAGCAGCAAGAATACACTAGCGGGGGGTTCTGGGGCCAACGTCCTGACTTTC.

This chain joins TRBV30 and TRBJ2-7; 7 bases fit TRBD1. Looked up from germline, CDR1 is GTSNPN and CDR2 is SVGIG (reference sequence). CDR3 length equals 13 residues. Trimming cost V 3 bases and J 4 bases; bases outside gene matches: 6. Written as DNA, the CDR3 is TGTGCCTGGAGAAAGACAGGGAGTTACGAGCAGTACTTC. Amino acids: CAWRKTGSYEQYF.

In DNA, the CDR3 is TGTGCCAGCAGTTACTCAGCCGGACAGGAGGAAAAACTGTTTTTT. Translation: CASSYSAGQEEKLFF. The chain uses TRBV6-5 and TRBJ1-4; 7 nucleotides line up with TRBD1. J gave up 8 bases and V 0 bases, and 6 bases lay outside the gene matches. Germline V gene data show CDR1 as MNHEY and CDR2 as SVGAGI. There are 15 residues in the CDR3.